The T cell receptor beta chain under discussion was sequenced for a study of blood T cell repertoires in COVID-19. Study at large: Acute and convalescent COVID-19 specimens originated in the United States, Italy and Spain.

Germline trimming cut 4 bases from V and 2 bases from J; bases unmatched to any gene: 2. CDR3 size: 13 residues. The germline V gene has CDR1 SGHRS and CDR2 YFSETQ. Sequenced by immunoSEQ multiplex PCR; TCRdb stores in-frame clones only, minus some. Here the sample spans some 270,000 clones, 80% to 85% being singletons. Two consecutive negative NP/OP PCR tests, clearance, or resolved symptoms defined Cohort 3 recovery. This sequence joins TRBV5-1 and TRBJ1-2; TRBD1 matches 7 bases. The TCR was taken from a man in his fifties or sixties who had recovered from COVID-19. Sequenced: PBMCs or T cells enriched from blood (not recorded which). This CDR3 is CASSTTGNYGYTF. CDR3 DNA: TGCGCCAGCAGCACGACAGGGAACTATGGCTACACCTTC.